A single T cell receptor beta chain is shown here with its context. Its target is unknown. A junction boundary mismatches the germline segment, possibly from a read error. The data were taken from a study of blood T cells in healthy people across ages. General study results and limits: Donor CMV status, an unknown factor, possibly confounded changes in expanded clonotypes.

This CDR3 region has 12 residues. Germline loops: CDR1 ENHRY, CDR2 SYGVKD. Together with a sample-barcoded 5' primer, a J-beta primer mix was included in a second PCR lasting about 7 to 11 cycles. TCRdb fed the 5' RACE reads into MiXCR, producing one record per CDR3 protein. The repertoire holds some 700,000 distinct CDR3 sequences, with approximately 22% as singletons. Researchers collected roughly 10 milliliters of peripheral blood from every single donor. Per-sample yields of isolated PBMCs were at least 6 million. The material sequenced was blood. The rearrangement links TRBV10-3 to TRBJ2-5; unclear D gene. The TCR comes from an older man in good health. The CDR3 is CAISEYQETQYF. DNA of the CDR3: TGTGCCATCAGTGAGTACCAGGAGACCCAGTACTTC.